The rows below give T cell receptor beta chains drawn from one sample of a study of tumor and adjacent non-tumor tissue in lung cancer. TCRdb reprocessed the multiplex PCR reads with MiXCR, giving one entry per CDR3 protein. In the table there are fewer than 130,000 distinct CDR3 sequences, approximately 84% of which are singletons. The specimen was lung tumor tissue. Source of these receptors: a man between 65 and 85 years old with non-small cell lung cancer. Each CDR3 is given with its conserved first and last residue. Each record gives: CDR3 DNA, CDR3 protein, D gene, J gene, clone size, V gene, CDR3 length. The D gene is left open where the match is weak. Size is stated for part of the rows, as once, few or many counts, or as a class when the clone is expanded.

cdr3_nt: TGTGCCAGCAGCATTAACCTAGGGACTAGCGGGACCCAGTACTTC; cdr3_aa: CASSINLGTSGTQYF; d_call: TRBD2; j_call: TRBJ2-5; clone_size: once; v_call: TRBV11-2; cdr3_length: 15
cdr3_nt: TGCAACGCCGGGAGCTACAAGCAGTACTTC; cdr3_aa: CNAGSYKQYF; d_call: -; j_call: TRBJ2-7; clone_size: -; v_call: TRBV29-1; cdr3_length: 10
cdr3_nt: TGCGGCGTGTTGTATTTTTTTGGGAGCTTTTACGAGCAGTACTTC; cdr3_aa: CGVLYFFGSFYEQYF; d_call: -; j_call: TRBJ2-7; clone_size: -; v_call: TRBV29-1; cdr3_length: 15
cdr3_nt: TGTGCTAGCACCATATCATGTGGGGCCAACGTCCTGACTTTC; cdr3_aa: CASTISCGANVLTF; d_call: -; j_call: TRBJ2-6; clone_size: -; v_call: TRBV12-3/TRBV12-4; cdr3_length: 14
cdr3_nt: TGTGCCAGCTCACCGGCATCAACGGCCAACTACGAGCAGTACTTC; cdr3_aa: CASSPASTANYEQYF; d_call: -; j_call: TRBJ2-7; clone_size: -; v_call: TRBV18; cdr3_length: 15
cdr3_nt: TGTACCAGCAGCCCGGCCAGTCTTGATACGCAGTATTTT; cdr3_aa: CTSSPASLDTQYF; d_call: -; j_call: TRBJ2-3; clone_size: -; v_call: TRBV5-6; cdr3_length: 13
cdr3_nt: TGTGCCAACAGCACCTGGACAGGGTTGGTCACTGAATCTTTCTTT; cdr3_aa: CANSTWTGLVTESFF; d_call: TRBD1; j_call: TRBJ1-1; clone_size: -; v_call: TRBV6-5; cdr3_length: 15
cdr3_nt: TGTGCCAGCAGCCCAACTAGCGGGAGCGCACTCGGGGAGCTGTTTTTT; cdr3_aa: CASSPTSGSALGELFF; d_call: TRBD2; j_call: TRBJ2-2; clone_size: -; v_call: TRBV11-2; cdr3_length: 16
cdr3_nt: TGTGCCAGCAGGGGGACAACATGGGGTGAGCAGTTCTTC; cdr3_aa: CASRGTTWGEQFF; d_call: -; j_call: TRBJ2-1; clone_size: -; v_call: TRBV6-1; cdr3_length: 13
cdr3_nt: TGCGCCAGCAGCCACTTAGCGGGGGAGACAGATATGCAGTATTTT; cdr3_aa: CASSHLAGETDMQYF; d_call: TRBD2; j_call: TRBJ2-3; clone_size: -; v_call: TRBV4-3; cdr3_length: 15
cdr3_nt: TGTGCCAGGAGTTACGTTCCAGACAGGGGGCGCACATATACGCAGTATTTT; cdr3_aa: CARSYVPDRGRTYTQYF; d_call: TRBD1; j_call: TRBJ2-3; clone_size: -; v_call: TRBV6-6; cdr3_length: 17
cdr3_nt: TGTGCCAGTGACAGGGGCCTGGGCTATGATTACACCTTC; cdr3_aa: CASDRGLGYDYTF; d_call: TRBD1; j_call: TRBJ1-2; clone_size: -; v_call: TRBV12-3/TRBV12-4; cdr3_length: 13
cdr3_nt: -; cdr3_aa: CANSFSGYYCYTF; d_call: -; j_call: TRBJ1-2; clone_size: -; v_call: TRBV28; cdr3_length: 13
cdr3_nt: TGTGCTAATGCTTTGGTTGCCGGGGAGCTGTTTTTT; cdr3_aa: CANALVAGELFF; d_call: -; j_call: TRBJ2-2; clone_size: -; v_call: TRBV12-5; cdr3_length: 12
cdr3_nt: TGCGCCAGCAGGAGAAATACAGGGGCGGCAAACACTGAAGTTTTGTTT; cdr3_aa: CASRRNTGAANTEVLF; d_call: TRBD1; j_call: TRBJ1-1; clone_size: -; v_call: TRBV10-2; cdr3_length: 16
cdr3_nt: TGCAGCGTTGCGGGGACAGGGTCGTCCTACCAGCAGTACTTC; cdr3_aa: CSVAGTGSSYQQYF; d_call: TRBD1; j_call: TRBJ2-7; clone_size: once; v_call: TRBV29-1; cdr3_length: 14
cdr3_nt: TGTGTCAGCAGCTTAGTCAGCGTAAACACCTGGGAGCTGTTTTTT; cdr3_aa: CVSSLVSVNTWELFF; d_call: -; j_call: TRBJ2-2; clone_size: -; v_call: TRBV7-8; cdr3_length: 15
cdr3_nt: TGTGTCGTCTACCCCCGGGACAGCTCGGGGACACCCCTCCACTTT; cdr3_aa: CVVYPRDSSGTPLHF; d_call: TRBD1; j_call: TRBJ1-6; clone_size: once; v_call: TRBV7-9; cdr3_length: 15
cdr3_nt: TGTACCAGCAGCCTGGGTGGCACTGTTGGGACCCAGTACTTT; cdr3_aa: CTSSLGGTVGTQYF; d_call: -; j_call: TRBJ2-5; clone_size: -; v_call: TRBV5-4; cdr3_length: 14
cdr3_nt: TGTGCAAGCAGCCAAGAAGCGGGAGGACCAGATACGCAGTATTTT; cdr3_aa: CASSQEAGGPDTQYF; d_call: TRBD2; j_call: TRBJ2-3; clone_size: -; v_call: TRBV5-4; cdr3_length: 15
cdr3_nt: TGTGTCAGCAGCGCGCAGAAGCTGGAGACCTACGAGCAATACTTC; cdr3_aa: CVSSAQKLETYEQYF; d_call: -; j_call: TRBJ2-7; clone_size: -; v_call: TRBV13; cdr3_length: 15
cdr3_nt: TGTGCCATCAGCTCATCAAGTCCAGATACGCAGTATTTT; cdr3_aa: CAISSSSPDTQYF; d_call: -; j_call: TRBJ2-3; clone_size: -; v_call: TRBV7-9; cdr3_length: 13
cdr3_nt: TGTACCAGCAGTCTTCAAGGGACAGGGAATCAACCCCAGCATTTT; cdr3_aa: CTSSLQGTGNQPQHF; d_call: TRBD1; j_call: TRBJ1-5; clone_size: once; v_call: TRBV4-2; cdr3_length: 15
cdr3_nt: TGCAGTGCTACCAGGGAGTGGGATAGGAAGTATTTT; cdr3_aa: CSATREWDRKYF; d_call: -; j_call: TRBJ2-3; clone_size: -; v_call: TRBV20-1; cdr3_length: 12
cdr3_nt: TGTGGCAGCAGCACCCGGACACGTCATCTGGTAGATACGCAGTATTTT; cdr3_aa: CGSSTRTRHLVDTQYF; d_call: -; j_call: TRBJ2-3; clone_size: -; v_call: TRBV11-3; cdr3_length: 16
cdr3_nt: TGCAGTGGGGGAGTGGAGGGGACAGGGAGTATCTACACCTTC; cdr3_aa: CSGGVEGTGSIYTF; d_call: TRBD1; j_call: TRBJ1-2; clone_size: -; v_call: TRBV29-1; cdr3_length: 14
cdr3_nt: TGTGTAAGCAGTGGACAAGTTGAGAGCGGCGAGCAGTACTTC; cdr3_aa: CVSSGQVESGEQYF; d_call: -; j_call: TRBJ2-7; clone_size: once; v_call: TRBV6-1; cdr3_length: 14
cdr3_nt: TGCGCCAACAGGCAAACCGGGACTCGGGACGAGCAGTATTTC; cdr3_aa: CANRQTGTRDEQYF; d_call: -; j_call: TRBJ2-7; clone_size: -; v_call: TRBV10-2; cdr3_length: 14
cdr3_nt: TGTCCTAGTAGTCCGGGACTAGGCAATACCAATGAGCAGTTCTTC; cdr3_aa: CPSSPGLGNTNEQFF; d_call: TRBD2; j_call: TRBJ2-1; clone_size: -; v_call: TRBV6-2/TRBV6-3; cdr3_length: 15
cdr3_nt: TGCGCCAGCAGCCAAGAGCCGACAGAGGTCTCGGAGACCCAGTACTTC; cdr3_aa: CASSQEPTEVSETQYF; d_call: -; j_call: TRBJ2-5; clone_size: -; v_call: TRBV4-1; cdr3_length: 16
cdr3_nt: TGTGCCAGCAACAAGGGGGTTGAGGGTGGTACAGAACCTTTCTTT; cdr3_aa: CASNKGVEGGTEPFF; d_call: -; j_call: TRBJ1-1; clone_size: -; v_call: TRBV4-2; cdr3_length: 15
cdr3_nt: TGTGCCAGCGAACAGACGGTAAGCATCAGGGAGCTGTTTTTT; cdr3_aa: CASEQTVSIRELFF; d_call: -; j_call: TRBJ2-2; clone_size: -; v_call: TRBV11-2; cdr3_length: 14
cdr3_nt: TGTGCCAGCAACCCGGGACAGGTCTCCTACAAGCAGTACTTC; cdr3_aa: CASNPGQVSYKQYF; d_call: TRBD1; j_call: TRBJ2-7; clone_size: -; v_call: TRBV11-2; cdr3_length: 14
cdr3_nt: TGTGCCAGTAGTTACCACAGACAGGGCCCCCAAGAGACCCAGTACTTC; cdr3_aa: CASSYHRQGPQETQYF; d_call: TRBD1; j_call: TRBJ2-5; clone_size: -; v_call: TRBV6-2/TRBV6-3; cdr3_length: 16
cdr3_nt: TGTGCTAGCAGTTCTCAGGGCAATCGGCCCCAACATTTT; cdr3_aa: CASSSQGNRPQHF; d_call: -; j_call: TRBJ1-5; clone_size: -; v_call: TRBV6-2/TRBV6-3; cdr3_length: 13
cdr3_nt: TGTACTAGCAGTCACAGACTAGCGGGAGGGCAGTACTTC; cdr3_aa: CTSSHRLAGGQYF; d_call: TRBD2; j_call: TRBJ2-7; clone_size: -; v_call: TRBV28; cdr3_length: 13
cdr3_nt: TGTTCCAGCAGCCCACTGGGACTAGCGGGAGGAAAGAAGCAGTACTTC; cdr3_aa: CSSSPLGLAGGKKQYF; d_call: TRBD2; j_call: TRBJ2-7; clone_size: once; v_call: TRBV4-2; cdr3_length: 16
cdr3_nt: TGCGCCAGCAGCCAAGCAGGACAGCCCTACGAGCAGTGCTTC; cdr3_aa: CASSQAGQPYEQCF; d_call: -; j_call: TRBJ2-7; clone_size: -; v_call: TRBV4-1; cdr3_length: 14